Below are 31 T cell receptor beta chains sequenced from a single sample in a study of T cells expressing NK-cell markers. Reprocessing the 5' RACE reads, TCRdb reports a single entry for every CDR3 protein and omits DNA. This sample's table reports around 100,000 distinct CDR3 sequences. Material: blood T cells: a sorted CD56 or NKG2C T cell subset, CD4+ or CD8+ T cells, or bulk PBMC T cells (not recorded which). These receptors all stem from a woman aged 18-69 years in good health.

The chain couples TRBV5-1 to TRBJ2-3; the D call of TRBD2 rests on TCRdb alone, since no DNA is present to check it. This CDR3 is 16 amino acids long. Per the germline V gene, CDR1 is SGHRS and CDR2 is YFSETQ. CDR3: CASSPLGTSRPDTQYF. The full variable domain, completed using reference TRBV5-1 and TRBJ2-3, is KAGVTQTPRYLIKTRGQQVTLSCSPISGHRSVSWYQQTPGQGLQFLFEYFSETQRNKGNFPGRFSGRQFSNSRSEMNVSTLELGDSALYLCASSPLGTSRPDTQYFGPGTRLTVL.

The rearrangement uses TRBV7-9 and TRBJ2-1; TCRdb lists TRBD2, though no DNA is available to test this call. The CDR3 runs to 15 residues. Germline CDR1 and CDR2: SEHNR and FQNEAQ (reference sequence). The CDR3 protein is CASSFISGGFHEQFF.

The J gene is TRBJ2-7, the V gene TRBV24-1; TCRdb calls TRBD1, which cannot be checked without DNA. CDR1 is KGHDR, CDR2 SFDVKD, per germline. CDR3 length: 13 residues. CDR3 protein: CATSDFGAREQYF.

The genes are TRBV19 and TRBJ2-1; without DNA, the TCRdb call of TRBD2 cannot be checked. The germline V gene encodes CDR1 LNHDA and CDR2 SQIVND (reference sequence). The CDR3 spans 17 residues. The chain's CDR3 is CASSAGTSGGSYNEQFF.

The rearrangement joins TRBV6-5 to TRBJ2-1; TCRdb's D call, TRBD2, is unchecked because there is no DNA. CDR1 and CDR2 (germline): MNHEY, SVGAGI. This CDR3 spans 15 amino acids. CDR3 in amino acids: CASSYTGLAGDEQFF.

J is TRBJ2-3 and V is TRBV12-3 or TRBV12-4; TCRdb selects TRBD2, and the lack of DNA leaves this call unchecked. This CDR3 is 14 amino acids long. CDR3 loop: CASRFGLALDTQYF.

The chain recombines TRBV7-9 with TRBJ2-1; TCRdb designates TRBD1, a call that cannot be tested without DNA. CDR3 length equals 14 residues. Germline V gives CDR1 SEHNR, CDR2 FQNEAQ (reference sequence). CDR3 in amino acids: CASSPTGSYNEQFF.

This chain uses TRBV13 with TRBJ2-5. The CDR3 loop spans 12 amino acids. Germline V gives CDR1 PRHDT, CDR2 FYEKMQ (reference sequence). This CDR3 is CASSLWRETQYF.

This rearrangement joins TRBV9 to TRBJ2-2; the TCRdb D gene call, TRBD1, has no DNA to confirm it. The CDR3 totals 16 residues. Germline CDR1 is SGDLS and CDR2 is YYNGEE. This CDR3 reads CASSDDRTANTGELFF.

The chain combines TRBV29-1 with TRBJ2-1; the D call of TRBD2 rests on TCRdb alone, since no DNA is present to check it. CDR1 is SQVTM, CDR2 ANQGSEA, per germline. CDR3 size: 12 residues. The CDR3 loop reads CSVEGREEEQFF.

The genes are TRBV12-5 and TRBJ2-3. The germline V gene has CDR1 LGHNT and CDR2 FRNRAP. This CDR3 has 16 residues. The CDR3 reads CASGLFFTGSTDTQYF.

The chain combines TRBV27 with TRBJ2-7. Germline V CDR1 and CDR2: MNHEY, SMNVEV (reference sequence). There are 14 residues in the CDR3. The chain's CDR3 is CASSLGGISYEQYF.

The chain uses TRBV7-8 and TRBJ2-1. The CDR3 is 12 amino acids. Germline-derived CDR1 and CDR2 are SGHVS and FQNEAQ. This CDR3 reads CASRPTNNEQFF.

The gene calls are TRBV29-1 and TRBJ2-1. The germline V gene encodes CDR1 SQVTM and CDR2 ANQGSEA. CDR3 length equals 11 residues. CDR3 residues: CSATIYNEQFF.

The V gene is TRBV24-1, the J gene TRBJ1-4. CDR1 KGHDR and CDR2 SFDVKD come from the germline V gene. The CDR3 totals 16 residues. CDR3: CATSDLPNPTNEKLFF.

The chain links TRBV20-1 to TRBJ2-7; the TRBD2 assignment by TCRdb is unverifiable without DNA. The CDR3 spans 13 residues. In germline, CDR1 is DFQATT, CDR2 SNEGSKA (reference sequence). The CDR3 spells CSARLVSAHEQYF.

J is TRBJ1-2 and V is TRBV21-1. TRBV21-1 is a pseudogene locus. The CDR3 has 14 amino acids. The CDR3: CASSHLGQAYGYTF.

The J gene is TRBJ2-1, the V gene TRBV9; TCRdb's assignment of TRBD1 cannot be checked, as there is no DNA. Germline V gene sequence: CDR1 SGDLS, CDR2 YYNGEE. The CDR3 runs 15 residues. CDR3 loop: CASSVSRGIYNEQFF.

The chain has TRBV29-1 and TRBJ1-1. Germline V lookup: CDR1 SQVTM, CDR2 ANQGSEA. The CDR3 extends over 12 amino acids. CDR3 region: CSVRSMNTEAFF.

The CDR3 loop reads CASRPAGALSYNEQFF. J is TRBJ2-1 and V is TRBV11-1; no DNA is available, so the TRBD2 call from TCRdb remains unchecked. Germline V gene data show CDR1 as SGHAT and CDR2 as FQDESV (reference sequence). CDR3 size: 16 residues.

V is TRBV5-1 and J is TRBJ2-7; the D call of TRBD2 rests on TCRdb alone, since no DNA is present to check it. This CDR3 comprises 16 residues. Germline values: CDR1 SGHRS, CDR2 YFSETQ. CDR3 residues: CASSAYLRDFSYEQYF.

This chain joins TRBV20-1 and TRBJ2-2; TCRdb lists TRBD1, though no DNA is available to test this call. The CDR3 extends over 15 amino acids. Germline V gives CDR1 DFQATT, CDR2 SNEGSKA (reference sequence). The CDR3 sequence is CSARERTANTGELFF.

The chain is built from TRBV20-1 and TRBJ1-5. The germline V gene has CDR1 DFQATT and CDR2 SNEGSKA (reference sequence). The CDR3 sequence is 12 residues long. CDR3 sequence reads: CSARDLDQPQHF.

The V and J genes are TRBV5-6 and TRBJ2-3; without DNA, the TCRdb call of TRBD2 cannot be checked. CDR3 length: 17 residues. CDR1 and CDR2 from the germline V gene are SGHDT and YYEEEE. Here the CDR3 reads CASSLAASGGLTDTQYF. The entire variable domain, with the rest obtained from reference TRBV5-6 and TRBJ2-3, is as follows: DAGVTQSPTHLIKTRGQQVTLRCSPKSGHDTVSWYQQALGQGPQFIFQYYEEEERQRGNFPDRFSGHQFPNYSSELNVNALLLGDSALYLCASSLAASGGLTDTQYFGPGTRLTVL.

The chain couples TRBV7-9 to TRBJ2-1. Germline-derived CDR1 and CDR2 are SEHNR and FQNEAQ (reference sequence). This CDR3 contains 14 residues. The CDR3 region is CASSLALVIDWQFF.

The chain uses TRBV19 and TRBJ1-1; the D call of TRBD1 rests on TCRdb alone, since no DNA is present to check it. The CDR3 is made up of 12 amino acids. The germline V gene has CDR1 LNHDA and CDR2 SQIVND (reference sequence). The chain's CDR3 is CASSATGTDAFF. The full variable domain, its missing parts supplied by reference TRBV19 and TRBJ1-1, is DGGITQSPKYLFRKEGQNVTLSCEQNLNHDAMYWYRQDPGQGLRLIYYSQIVNDFQKGDIAEGYSVSREKKESFPLTVTSAQKNPTAFYLCASSATGTDAFFGQGTRLTVV.

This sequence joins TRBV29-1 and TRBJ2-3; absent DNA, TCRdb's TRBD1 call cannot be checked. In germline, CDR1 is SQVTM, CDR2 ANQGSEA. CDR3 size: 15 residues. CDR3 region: CSVEDRQGPLDTQYF.

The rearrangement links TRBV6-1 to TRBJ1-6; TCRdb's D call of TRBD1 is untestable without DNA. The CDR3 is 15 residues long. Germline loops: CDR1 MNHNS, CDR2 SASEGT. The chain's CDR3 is CASSPPGQQVSPLHF.

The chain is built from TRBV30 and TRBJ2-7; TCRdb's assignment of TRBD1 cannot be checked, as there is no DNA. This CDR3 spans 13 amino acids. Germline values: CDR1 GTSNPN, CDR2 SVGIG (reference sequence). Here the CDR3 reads CAWSFTGGNEQYF.

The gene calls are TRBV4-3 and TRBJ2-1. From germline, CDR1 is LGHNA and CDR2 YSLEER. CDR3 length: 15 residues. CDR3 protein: CASSPDRSSYNEQFF.

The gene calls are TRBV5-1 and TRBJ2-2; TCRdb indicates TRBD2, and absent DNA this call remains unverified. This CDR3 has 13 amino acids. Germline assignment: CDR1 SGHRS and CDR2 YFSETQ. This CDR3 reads CASSLEAPGELFF.